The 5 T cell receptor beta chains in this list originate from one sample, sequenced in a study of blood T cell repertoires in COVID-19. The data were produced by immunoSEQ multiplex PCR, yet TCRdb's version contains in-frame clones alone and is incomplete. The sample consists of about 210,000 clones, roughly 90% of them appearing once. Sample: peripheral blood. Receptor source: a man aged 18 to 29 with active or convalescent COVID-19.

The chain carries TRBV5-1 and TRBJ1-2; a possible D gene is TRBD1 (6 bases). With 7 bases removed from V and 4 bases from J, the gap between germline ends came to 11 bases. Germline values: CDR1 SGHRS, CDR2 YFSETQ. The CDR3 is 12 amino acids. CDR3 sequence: CASRMDSYGYTF. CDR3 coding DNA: TGCGCCAGCCGAATGGACAGCTATGGCTACACCTTC.

The CDR3 loop is CASHTGGQGVYNEQFF. The CDR3 bases are TGTGCCAGCCACACCGGCGGACAGGGAGTCTACAATGAGCAGTTCTTC. This chain uses TRBV5-6 with TRBJ2-1; 8 nucleotides match TRBD1. The CDR3 loop spans 16 amino acids. CDR1 SGHDT and CDR2 YYEEEE come from the germline V gene. J lost 3 bases, V lost 7 bases, and 12 bases had no gene match.

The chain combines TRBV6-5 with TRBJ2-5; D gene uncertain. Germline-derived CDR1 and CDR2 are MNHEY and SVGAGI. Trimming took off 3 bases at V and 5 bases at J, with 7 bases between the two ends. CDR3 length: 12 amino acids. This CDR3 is CASSYSTETQYF. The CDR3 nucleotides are TGTGCCAGCAGTTATTCTACCGAGACCCAGTACTTC.

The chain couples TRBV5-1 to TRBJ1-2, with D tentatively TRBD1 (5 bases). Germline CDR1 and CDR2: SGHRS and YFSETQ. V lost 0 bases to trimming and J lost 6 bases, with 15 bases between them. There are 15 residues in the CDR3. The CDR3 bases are TGCGCCAGCAGCTTGGCCACAGGCTTAATCAATGGCTACACCTTC. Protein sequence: CASSLATGLINGYTF.

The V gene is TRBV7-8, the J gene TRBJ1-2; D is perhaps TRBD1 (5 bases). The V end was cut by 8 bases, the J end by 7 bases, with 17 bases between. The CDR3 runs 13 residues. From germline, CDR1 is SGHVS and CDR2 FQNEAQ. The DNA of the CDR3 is TGTGCCAGCGGACATGGGGGGAGGGGTGGCTACACCTTC. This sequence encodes CASGHGGRGGYTF.